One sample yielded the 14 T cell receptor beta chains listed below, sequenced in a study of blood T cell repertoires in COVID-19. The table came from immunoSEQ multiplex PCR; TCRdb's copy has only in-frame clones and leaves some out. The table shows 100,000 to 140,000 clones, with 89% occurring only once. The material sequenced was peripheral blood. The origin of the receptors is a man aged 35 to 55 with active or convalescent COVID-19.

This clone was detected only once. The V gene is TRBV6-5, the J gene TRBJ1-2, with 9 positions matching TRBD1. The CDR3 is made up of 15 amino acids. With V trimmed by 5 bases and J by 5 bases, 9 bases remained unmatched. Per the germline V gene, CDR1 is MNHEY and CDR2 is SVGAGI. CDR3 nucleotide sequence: TGTGCCAGCAGTCAGACCGGGACAGGGACATATGGCTACACCTTC. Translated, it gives CASSQTGTGTYGYTF.

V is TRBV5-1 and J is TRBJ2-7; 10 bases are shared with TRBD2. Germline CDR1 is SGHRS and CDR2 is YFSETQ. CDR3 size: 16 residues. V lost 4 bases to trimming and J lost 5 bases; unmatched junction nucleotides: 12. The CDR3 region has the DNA TGCGCCAGCAGCCACCCTCTAGCGGGAGTGCTGAACGAGCAGTACTTC. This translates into CASSHPLAGVLNEQYF.

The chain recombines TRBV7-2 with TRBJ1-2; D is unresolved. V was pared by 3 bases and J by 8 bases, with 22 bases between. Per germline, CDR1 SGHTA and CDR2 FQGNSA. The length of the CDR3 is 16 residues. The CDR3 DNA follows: TGTGCCAGCAGCTTTGAGGGTGCAGGTACCCAGCAGGGCTACACCTTC. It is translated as CASSFEGAGTQQGYTF.

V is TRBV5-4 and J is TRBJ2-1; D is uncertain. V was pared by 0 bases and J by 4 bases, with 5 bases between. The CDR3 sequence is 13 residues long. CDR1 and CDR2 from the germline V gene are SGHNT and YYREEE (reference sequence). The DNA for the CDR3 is TGTGCCAGCAGCTTGGGAGAGTACAATGAGCAGTTCTTC. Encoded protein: CASSLGEYNEQFF.

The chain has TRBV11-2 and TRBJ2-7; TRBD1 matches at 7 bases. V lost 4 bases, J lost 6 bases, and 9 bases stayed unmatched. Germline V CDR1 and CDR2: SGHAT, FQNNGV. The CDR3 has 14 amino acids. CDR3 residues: CASSSTLRTGEQYF. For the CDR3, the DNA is TGTGCCAGCAGCTCGACCCTAAGGACAGGCGAGCAGTACTTC.

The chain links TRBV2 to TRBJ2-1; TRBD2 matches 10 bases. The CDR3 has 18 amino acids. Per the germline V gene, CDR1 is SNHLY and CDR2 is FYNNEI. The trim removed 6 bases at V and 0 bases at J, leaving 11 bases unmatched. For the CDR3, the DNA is TGTGCCAGCAGGACGGTAGCGGGAGGAAGAAGCTCCTACAATGAGCAGTTCTTC. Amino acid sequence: CASRTVAGGRSSYNEQFF.

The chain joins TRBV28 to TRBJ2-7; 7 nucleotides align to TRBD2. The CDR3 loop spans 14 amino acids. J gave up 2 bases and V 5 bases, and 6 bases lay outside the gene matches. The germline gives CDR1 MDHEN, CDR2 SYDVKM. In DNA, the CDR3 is TGTGCCAGCAGTACCACTAGCGCCACCTACGAGCAGTACTTC. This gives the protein CASSTTSATYEQYF.

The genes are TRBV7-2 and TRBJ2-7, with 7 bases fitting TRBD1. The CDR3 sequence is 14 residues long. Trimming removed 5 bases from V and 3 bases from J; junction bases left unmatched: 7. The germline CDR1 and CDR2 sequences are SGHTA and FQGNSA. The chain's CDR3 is CASSAPTGYYEQYF. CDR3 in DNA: TGTGCCAGCAGCGCCCCGACAGGGTACTACGAGCAGTACTTC. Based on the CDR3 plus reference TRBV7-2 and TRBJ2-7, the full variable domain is GAGVSQSPSNKVTEKGKDVELRCDPISGHTALYWYRQSLGQGLEFLIYFQGNSAPDKSGLPSDRFSAERTGGSVSTLTIQRTQQEDSAVYLCASSAPTGYYEQYFGPGTRLTVT.

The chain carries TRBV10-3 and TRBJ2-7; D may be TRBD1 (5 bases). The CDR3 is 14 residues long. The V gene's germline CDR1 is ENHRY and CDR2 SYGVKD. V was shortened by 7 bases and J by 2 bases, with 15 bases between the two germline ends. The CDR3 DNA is TGTGCCATCAAAGGGGCGACCACCCCCTACGAGCAGTACTTC. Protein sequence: CAIKGATTPYEQYF.

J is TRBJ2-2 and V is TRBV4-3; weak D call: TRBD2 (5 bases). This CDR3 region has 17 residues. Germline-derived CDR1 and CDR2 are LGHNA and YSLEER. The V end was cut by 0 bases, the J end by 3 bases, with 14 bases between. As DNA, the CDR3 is TGCGCCAGCAGCCAAGAATCGGCGGGCGGGTACACCGGGGAGCTGTTTTTT. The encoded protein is CASSQESAGGYTGELFF.

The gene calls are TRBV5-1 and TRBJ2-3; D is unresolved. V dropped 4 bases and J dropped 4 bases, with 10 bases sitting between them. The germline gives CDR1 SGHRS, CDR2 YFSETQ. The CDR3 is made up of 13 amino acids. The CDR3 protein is CASSPVQPDTQYF. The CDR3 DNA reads TGCGCCAGCAGCCCTGTACAACCAGATACGCAGTATTTT.

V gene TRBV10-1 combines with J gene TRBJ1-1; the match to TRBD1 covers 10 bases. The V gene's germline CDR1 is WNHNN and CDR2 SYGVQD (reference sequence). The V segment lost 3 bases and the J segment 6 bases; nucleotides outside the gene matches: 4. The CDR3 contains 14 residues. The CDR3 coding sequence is TGCGCCAGCAGTGACCAGGGACAGGGGTCTGAAGCTTTCTTT. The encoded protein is CASSDQGQGSEAFF.

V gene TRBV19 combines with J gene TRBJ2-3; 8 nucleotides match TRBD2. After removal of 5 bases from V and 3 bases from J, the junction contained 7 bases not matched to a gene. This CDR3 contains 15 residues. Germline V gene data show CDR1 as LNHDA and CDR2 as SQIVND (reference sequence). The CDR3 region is CASSAATGGTDTQYF. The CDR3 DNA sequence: TGTGCCAGTAGTGCTGCGACGGGAGGGACAGATACGCAGTATTTT. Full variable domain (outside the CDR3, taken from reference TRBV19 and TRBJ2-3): DGGITQSPKYLFRKEGQNVTLSCEQNLNHDAMYWYRQDPGQGLRLIYYSQIVNDFQKGDIAEGYSVSREKKESFPLTVTSAQKNPTAFYLCASSAATGGTDTQYFGPGTRLTVL.

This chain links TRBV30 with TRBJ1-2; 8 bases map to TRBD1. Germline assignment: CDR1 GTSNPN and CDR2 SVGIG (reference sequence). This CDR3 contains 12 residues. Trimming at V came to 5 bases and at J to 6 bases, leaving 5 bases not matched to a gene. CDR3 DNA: TGTGCCTGGGCAGGACAGGGTCATGGCTACACCTTC. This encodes CAWAGQGHGYTF.